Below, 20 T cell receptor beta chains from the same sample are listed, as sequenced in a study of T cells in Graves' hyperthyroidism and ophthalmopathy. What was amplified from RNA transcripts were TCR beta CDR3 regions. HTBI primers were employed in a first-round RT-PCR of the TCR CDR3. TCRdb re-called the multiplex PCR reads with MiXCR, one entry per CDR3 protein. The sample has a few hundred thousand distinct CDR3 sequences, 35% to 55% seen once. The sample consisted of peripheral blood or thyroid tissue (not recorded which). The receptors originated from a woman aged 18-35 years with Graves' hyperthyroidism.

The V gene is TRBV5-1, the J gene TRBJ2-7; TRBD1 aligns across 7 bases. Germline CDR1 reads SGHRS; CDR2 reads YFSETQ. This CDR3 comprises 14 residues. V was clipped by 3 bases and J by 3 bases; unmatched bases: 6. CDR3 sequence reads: CASSWDSSYYEQYF. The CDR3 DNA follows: TGCGCCAGCAGCTGGGACAGCAGCTACTACGAGCAGTACTTC.

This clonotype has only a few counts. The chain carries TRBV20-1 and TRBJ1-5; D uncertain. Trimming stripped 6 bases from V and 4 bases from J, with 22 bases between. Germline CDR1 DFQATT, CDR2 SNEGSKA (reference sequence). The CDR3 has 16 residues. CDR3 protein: CSALSARASGNQPQHF. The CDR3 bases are TGCAGTGCCCTTAGTGCTCGGGCGTCGGGAAATCAGCCCCAGCATTTT.

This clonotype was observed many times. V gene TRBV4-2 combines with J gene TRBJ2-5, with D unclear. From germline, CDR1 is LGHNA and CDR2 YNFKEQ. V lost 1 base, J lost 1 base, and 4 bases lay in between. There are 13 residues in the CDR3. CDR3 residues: CASSQVGQETQYF. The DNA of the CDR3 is TGTGCCAGCAGCCAAGTTGGCCAAGAGACCCAGTACTTC.

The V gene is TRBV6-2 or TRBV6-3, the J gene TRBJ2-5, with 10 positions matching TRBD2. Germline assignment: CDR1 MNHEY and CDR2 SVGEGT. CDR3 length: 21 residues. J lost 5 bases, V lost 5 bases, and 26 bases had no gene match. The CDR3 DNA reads TGTGCCAGCAGTAAGACGAGACTAGCGGGTGTATCTACCTGGGAGGGGGAGACCCAGTACTTC. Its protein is CASSKTRLAGVSTWEGETQYF.

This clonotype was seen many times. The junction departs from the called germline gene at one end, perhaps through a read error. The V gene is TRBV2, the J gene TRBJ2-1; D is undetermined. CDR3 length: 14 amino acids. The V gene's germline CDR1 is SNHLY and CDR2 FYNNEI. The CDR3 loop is CASSVGLEQPEVAF. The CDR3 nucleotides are TGTGCCAGCAGTGTGGGGTTAGAACAACCAGAGGTTGCCTTC. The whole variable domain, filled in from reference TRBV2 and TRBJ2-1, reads EPEVTQTPSHQVTQMGQEVILRCVPISNHLYFYWYRQILGQKVEFLVSFYNNEISEKSEIFDDQFSVERPDGSNFTLKIRSTKLEDSAMYFCASSVGLEQPEVAFGPGTRLTVL.

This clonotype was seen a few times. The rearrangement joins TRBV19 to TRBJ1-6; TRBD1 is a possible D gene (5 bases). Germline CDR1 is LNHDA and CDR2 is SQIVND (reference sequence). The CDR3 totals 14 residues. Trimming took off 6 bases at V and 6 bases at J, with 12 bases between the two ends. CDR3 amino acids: CASSGDGTNSPLHF. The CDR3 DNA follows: TGTGCCAGTAGCGGGGACGGGACTAATTCACCCCTCCACTTT.

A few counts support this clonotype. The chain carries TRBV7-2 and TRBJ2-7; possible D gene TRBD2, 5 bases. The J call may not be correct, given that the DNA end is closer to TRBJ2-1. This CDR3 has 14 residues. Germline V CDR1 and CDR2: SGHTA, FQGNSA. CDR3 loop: CASNLGSGQDEQFF. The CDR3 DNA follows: TGTGCCAGCAATTTAGGGAGCGGCCAGGATGAGCAGTTCTTC.

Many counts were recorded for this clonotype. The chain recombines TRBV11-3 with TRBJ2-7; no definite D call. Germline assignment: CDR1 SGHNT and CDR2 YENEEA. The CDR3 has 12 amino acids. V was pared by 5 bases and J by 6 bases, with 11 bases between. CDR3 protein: CASSPRSPEQYF. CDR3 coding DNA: TGTGCCAGCAGCCCCCGGAGCCCCGAGCAGTACTTC. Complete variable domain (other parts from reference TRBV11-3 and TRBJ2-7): EAGVVQSPRYKIIEKKQPVAFWCNPISGHNTLYWYLQNLGQGPELLIRYENEEAVDDSQLPKDRFSAERLKGVDSTLKIQPAELGDSAVYLCASSPRSPEQYFGPGTRLTVT.

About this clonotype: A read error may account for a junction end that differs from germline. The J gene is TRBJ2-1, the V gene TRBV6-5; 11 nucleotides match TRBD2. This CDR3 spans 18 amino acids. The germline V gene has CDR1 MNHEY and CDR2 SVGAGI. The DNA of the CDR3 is TGTGCCATCAGTGAGTCGTGGGCTAGCGGGAGGAACACAGATACGCAGTTCTTC. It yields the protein CAISESWASGRNTDTQFF.

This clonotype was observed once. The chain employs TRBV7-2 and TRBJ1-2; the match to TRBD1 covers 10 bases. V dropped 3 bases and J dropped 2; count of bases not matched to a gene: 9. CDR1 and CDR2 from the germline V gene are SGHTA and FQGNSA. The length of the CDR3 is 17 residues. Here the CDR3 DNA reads TGTGCCAGCAGCTTTTCGGGACAGGGGTACGGAAACTATGGCTACACCTTC. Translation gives CASSFSGQGYGNYGYTF.

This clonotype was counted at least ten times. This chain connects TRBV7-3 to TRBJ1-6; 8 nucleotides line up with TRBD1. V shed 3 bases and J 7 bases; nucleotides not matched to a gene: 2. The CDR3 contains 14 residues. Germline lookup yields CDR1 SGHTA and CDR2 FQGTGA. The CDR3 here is CASSLTGANSPLHF. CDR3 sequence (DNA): TGTGCCAGCAGCTTGACAGGGGCGAATTCACCCCTCCACTTT.

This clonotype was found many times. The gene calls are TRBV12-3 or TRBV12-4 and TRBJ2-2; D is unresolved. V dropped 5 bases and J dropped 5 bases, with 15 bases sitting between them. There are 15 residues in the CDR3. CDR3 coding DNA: TGTGCCAGCAGTCCACCCAGCGTTTGGACCGGGGAGCTGTTTTTT. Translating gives CASSPPSVWTGELFF.

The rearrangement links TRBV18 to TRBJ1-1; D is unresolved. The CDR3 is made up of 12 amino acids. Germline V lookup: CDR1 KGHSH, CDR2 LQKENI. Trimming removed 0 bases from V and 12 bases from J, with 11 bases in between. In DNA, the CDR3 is TGTGCCAGCTCACCACCGGAGGAGGTGACTTTCTTT. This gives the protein CASSPPEEVTFF.

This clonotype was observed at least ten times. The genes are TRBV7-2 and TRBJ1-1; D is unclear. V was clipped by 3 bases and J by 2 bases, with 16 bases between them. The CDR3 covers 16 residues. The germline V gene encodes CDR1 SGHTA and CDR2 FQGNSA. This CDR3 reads CASSFYLFDDNTEAFF. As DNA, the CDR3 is TGTGCCAGCAGCTTCTACCTATTTGATGATAACACTGAAGCTTTCTTT.

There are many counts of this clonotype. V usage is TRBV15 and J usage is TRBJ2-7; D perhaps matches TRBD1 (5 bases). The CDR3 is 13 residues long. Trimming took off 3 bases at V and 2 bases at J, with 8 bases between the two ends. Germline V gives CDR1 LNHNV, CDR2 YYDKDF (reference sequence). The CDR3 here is CATSRDTTYEQYF. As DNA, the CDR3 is TGTGCCACCAGCAGGGACACAACCTACGAGCAGTACTTC.

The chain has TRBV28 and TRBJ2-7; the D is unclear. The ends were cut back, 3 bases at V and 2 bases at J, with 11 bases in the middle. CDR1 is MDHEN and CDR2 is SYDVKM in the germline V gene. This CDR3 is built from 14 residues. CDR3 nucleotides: TGTGCCAGCAGTTTTCGCCGAACGCCCTACGAGCAGTACTTC. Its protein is CASSFRRTPYEQYF.

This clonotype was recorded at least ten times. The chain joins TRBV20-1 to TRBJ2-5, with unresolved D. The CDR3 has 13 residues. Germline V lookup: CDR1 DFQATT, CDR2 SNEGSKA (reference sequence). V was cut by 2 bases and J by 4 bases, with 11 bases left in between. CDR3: CSARSPRGETQYF. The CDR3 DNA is TGCAGTGCTAGATCACCCAGAGGAGAGACCCAGTACTTC.

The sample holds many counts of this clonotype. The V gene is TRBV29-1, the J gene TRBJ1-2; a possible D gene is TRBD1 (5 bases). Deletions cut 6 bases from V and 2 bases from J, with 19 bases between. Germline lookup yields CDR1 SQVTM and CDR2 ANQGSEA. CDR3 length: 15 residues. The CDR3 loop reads CSVNMGGRVNYGYTF. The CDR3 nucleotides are TGCAGCGTGAACATGGGGGGACGGGTAAACTATGGCTACACCTTC.

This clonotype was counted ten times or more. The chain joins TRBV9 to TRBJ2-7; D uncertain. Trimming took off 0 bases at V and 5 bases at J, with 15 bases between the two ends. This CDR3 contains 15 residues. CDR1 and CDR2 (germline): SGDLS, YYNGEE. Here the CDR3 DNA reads TGTGCCAGCAGCGTAGTCGAGAGCGAAAGGGACGAGCAGTACTTC. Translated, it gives CASSVVESERDEQYF.

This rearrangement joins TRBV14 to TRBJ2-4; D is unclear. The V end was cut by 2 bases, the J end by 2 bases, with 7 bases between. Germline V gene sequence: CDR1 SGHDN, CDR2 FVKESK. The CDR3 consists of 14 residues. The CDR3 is CASSQLGTKNIQYF. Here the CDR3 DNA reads TGTGCCAGCAGCCAATTAGGAACCAAAAACATTCAGTACTTC.